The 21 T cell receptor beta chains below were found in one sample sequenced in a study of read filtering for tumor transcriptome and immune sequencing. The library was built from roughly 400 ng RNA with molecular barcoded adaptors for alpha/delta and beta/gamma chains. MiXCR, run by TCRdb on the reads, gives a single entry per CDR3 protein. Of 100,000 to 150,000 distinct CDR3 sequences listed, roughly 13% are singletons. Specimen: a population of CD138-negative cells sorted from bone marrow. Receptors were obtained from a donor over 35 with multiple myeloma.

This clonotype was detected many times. This CDR3 reads CSVKTTGSNEQFF. The CDR3 DNA is TGCAGCGTAAAAACGACAGGCAGCAATGAGCAGTTCTTC. This rearrangement joins TRBV29-1 to TRBJ2-1; D is perhaps TRBD1 (6 bases). This CDR3 is 13 amino acids long. Trimming shortened V by 6 bases and J by 6 bases, and 15 bases separated the two germline ends. Germline V lookup: CDR1 SQVTM, CDR2 ANQGSEA.

CDR3 sequence reads: CSAPLGTSGSPYNEQFF. The CDR3 DNA follows: TGCAGTGCTCCCCTGGGAACTAGCGGGAGCCCCTACAATGAGCAGTTCTTC. The V and J genes are TRBV20-1 and TRBJ2-1; the match to TRBD2 covers 11 bases. This CDR3 is 17 amino acids long. The J segment lost 2 bases and the V segment lost 5 bases, leaving 11 bases of the junction unmatched. Looked up from germline, CDR1 is DFQATT and CDR2 is SNEGSKA (reference sequence).

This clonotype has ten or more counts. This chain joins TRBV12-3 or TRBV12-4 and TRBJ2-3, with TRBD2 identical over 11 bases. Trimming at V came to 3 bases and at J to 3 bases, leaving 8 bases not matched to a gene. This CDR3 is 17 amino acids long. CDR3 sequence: CASSLVTSGGGTDTQYF. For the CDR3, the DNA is TGTGCCAGCAGTTTGGTAACTAGCGGGGGAGGAACAGATACGCAGTATTTT.

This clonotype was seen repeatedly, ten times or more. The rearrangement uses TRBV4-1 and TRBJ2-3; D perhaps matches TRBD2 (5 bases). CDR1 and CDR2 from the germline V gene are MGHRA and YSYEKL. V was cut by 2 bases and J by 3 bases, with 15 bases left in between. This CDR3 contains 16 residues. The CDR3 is CASSQTQGSGTDTQYF. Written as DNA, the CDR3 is TGCGCCAGCAGCCAAACTCAAGGGAGTGGGACAGATACGCAGTATTTT.

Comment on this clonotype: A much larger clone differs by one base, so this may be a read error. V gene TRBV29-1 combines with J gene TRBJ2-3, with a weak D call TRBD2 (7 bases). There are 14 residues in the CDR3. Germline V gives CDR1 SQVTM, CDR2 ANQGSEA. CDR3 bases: TGCAGCGGGGGATTCGGGGGGCTGTCAGATACGCGGTATTTT. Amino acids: CSGGFGGLSDTRYF.

The chain's CDR3 is CASSLGPNSNQPQHF. The CDR3 bases are TGCGCCAGCAGCTTGGGACCAAATAGCAATCAGCCCCAGCATTTT. V usage is TRBV5-1 and J usage is TRBJ1-5; D is uncertain. Germline loops: CDR1 SGHRS, CDR2 YFSETQ. The CDR3 runs 15 residues. V was cut by 0 bases and J by 0 bases, with 7 bases left in between.

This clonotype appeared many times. Here the CDR3 reads CASTGQIQDTGELFF. The CDR3 coding sequence is TGTGCCAGCACAGGGCAGATACAGGACACCGGGGAGCTGTTTTTT. The V call is TRBV11-2, the J call TRBJ2-2; the D gene is possibly TRBD1 (5 bases). The CDR3 sequence is 15 residues long. Germline CDR1 SGHAT, CDR2 FQNNGV. V was pared by 7 bases and J by 3 bases, with 15 bases between.

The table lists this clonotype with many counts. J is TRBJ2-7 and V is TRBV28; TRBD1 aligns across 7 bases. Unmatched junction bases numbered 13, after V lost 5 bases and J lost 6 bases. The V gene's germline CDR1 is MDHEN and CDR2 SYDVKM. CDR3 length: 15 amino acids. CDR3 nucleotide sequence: TGTGCCAGCAGTGGATCAACCACAGGGGCGTTCGAGCAGTACTTC. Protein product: CASSGSTTGAFEQYF.

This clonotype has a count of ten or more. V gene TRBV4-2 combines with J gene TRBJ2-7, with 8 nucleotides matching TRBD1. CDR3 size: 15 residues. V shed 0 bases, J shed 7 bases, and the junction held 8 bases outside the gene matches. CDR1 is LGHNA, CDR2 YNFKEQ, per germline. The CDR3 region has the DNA TGTGCCAGCAGCCAAGACGGGACAGGACTACTGGAGCAGTACTTC. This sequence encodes CASSQDGTGLLEQYF.

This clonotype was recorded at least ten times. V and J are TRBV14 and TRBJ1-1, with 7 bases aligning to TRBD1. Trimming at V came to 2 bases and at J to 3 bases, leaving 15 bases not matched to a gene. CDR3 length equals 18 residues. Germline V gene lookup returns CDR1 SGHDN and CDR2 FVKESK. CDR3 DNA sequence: TGTGCCAGCAGCCAATCATTCAGGGGGATCGGTTTTGACACTGAAGCTTTCTTT. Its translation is CASSQSFRGIGFDTEAFF.

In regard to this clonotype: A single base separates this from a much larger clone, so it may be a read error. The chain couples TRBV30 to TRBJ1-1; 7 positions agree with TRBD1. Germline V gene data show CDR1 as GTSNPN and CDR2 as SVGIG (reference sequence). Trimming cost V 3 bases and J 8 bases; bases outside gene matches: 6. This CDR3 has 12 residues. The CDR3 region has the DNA TGTGCCTGGAGCACACAGGGGACCGAAGCTTTCTTT. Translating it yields CAWSTQGTEAFF.

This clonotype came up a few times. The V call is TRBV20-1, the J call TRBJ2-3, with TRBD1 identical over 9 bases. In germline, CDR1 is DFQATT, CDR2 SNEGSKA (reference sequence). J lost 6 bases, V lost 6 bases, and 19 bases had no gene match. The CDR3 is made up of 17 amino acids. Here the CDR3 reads CSAKNPKQGAVGDTQYF. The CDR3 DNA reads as TGCAGTGCAAAAAACCCTAAACAGGGGGCGGTAGGGGATACGCAGTATTTT.

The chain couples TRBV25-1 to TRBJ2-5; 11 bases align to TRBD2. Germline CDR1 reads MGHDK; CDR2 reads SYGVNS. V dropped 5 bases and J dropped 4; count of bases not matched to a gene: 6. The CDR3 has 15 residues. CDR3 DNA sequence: TGTGCCAGCAGTAGCCTAGCGGGAGGAGGAGAGACCCAGTACTTC. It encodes CASSSLAGGGETQYF. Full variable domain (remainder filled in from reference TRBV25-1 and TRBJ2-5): EADIYQTPRYLVIGTGKKITLECSQTMGHDKMYWYQQDPGMELHLIHYSYGVNSTEKGDLSSESTVSRIRTEHFPLTLESARPSHTSQYLCASSSLAGGGETQYFGPGTRLLVL.

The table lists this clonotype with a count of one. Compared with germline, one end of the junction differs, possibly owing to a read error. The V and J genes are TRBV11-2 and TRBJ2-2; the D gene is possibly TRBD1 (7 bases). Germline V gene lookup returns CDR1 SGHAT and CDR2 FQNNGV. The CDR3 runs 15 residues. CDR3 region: CASSLGQDGGGELSF. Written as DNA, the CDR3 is TGTGCCAGCAGCCTCGGACAGGATGGAGGCGGGGAGCTGTCTTTT.

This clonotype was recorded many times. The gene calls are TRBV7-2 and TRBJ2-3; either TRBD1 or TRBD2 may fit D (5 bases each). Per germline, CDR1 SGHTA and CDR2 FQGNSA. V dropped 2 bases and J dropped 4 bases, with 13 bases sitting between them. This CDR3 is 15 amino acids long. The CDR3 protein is CASSLNGAEADTQYF. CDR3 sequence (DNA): TGTGCCAGCAGCTTAAACGGGGCGGAGGCAGATACGCAGTATTTT.

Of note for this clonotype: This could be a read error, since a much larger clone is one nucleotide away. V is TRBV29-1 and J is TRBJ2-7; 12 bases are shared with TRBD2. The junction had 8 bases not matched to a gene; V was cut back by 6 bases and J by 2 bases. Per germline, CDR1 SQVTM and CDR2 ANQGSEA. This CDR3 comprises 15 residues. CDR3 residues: CSVPGTSGRTYEQYF. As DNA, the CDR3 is TGCAGCGTACCCGGGACTAGCGGGCGAACCTACGAGCAGTACTTC.

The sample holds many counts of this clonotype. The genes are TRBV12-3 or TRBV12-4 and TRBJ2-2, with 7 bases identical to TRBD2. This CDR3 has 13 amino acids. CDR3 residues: CAGASGNTGELFF. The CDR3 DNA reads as TGTGCAGGGGCTAGCGGAAACACCGGGGAGCTGTTTTTT.

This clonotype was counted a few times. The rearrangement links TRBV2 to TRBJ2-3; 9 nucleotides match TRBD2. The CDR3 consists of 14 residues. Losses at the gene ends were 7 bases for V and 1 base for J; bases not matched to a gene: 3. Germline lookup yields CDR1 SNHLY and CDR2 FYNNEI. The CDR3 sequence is CASKTSGGTDTQYF. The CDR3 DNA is TGTGCCAGCAAGACTAGCGGAGGCACAGATACGCAGTATTTT.

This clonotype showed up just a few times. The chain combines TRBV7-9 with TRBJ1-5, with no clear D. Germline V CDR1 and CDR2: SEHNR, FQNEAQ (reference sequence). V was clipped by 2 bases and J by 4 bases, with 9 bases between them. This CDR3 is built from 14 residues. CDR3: CASSLSTGNQPQHF. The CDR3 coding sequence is TGTGCCAGCAGCTTAAGTACGGGGAATCAGCCCCAGCATTTT.

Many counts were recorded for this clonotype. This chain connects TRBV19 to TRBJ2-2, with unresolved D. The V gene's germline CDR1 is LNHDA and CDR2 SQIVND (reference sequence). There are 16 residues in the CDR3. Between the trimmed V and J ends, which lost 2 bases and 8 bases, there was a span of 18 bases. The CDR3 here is CASSISGANLGGELFF. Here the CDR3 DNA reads TGTGCCAGTAGTATATCCGGCGCCAACCTGGGAGGGGAGCTGTTTTTT.

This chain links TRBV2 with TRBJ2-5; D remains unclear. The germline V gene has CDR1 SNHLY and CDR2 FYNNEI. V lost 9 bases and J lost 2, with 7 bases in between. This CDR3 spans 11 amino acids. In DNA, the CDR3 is TGTGCCAGAGCCTATCAAGAGACCCAGTACTTC. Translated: CARAYQETQYF. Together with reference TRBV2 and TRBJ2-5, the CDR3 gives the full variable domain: EPEVTQTPSHQVTQMGQEVILRCVPISNHLYFYWYRQILGQKVEFLVSFYNNEISEKSEIFDDQFSVERPDGSNFTLKIRSTKLEDSAMYFCARAYQETQYFGPGTRLLVL.